This TCR beta chain was profiled in a study of T cell responses to AZD1222 COVID-19 vaccine (dated by TCRdb to about 2021). Background for the entire study: AZD1222 recipients whose second dose came at about 4 weeks and those whose second dose came at about 12 weeks were combined into one group, since spike-specific TCR depth and breadth did not differ between the two schedules. TCR sequencing covered more than 230 trial participants: 207 given two doses of AZD1222 and about 26 given two doses of MenACWY control vaccine. Enrollment into the trials was organized by age into subgroups of 18-55, 56-69 and 70-plus years, and those subgroups contained roughly 150, 30 and 60 TCR-sequenced participants, respectively.

Study-level results and caveats: After two AZD1222 doses, both the breadth and the depth of spike-specific TCRs were significantly higher than at day 0 and than in MenACWY recipients. Because no day 14 peak-response samples were available, repertoires were characterized only after the peak T cell response. Conclusions about previously exposed vaccinees are limited, since just a handful of AZD1222 recipients were seropositive for SARS-CoV-2 at baseline. Reportedly, almost half of the unique spike-specific TCRs recognized epitopes lying outside the regions that are mutated in the B.1.351 and B.1.1.7 variants. In the small 56-69-year group, the increase in depth fell short of significance, most likely because of low power. The whole spike protein was spanned by vaccine-associated CD4 TCRs, and dominant responses were seen in regions 160-218 and 743-854. Participants were mostly white British, with more females than males. The authors suggested clonal diversity may have been underestimated.

About this clone itself: No antigen is known for it. No quality values exist for individual bases; no much larger clone is one base distant.

The V end loses 3 bases and the J end loses 3 bases, and a stretch of 14 bases separates them. There are 15 amino acids in the CDR3, from cysteine to phenylalanine inclusive. The entry retains the CDR3 DNA only, 45 bases that are in frame from base 1. Reading the germline V gene (reference sequence) gives CDR1 LNHDA and CDR2 SQIVND. The CDR3 regions of human TCRbeta chains were analyzed by immunosequencing. The original methods were these. Repertoire TCRs were checked for matches against a reference library of SARS-CoV-2-specific TCRs that had been generated using the MIRA antigen-specificity platform. Breadth meant the fraction of unique TCRs that were SARS-CoV-2-associated, whereas depth meant the fraction of total T cells that were SARS-CoV-2-associated. Using the MIRA data, each spike-specific TCR was mapped to the spike region that the TCR reacts to and placed in a CD4 or CD8 class. Log10-transformed breadth and depth values were compared by one-way ANOVA with Sidak's multiple comparisons tests. The source is immuneACCESS, and TCRdb retained only in-frame sequences with V and J called. Part of the clones is not carried over; for the studies checked, unresolved V genes explain less than half of this, and the remainder is unexplained. The V and J calls and the clone size are those of that table, but D and trimming were determined from the DNA. Present in this sample are 110,000 to 150,000 clones, 85% to 95% of which were seen just once. The top ten hold about 9% of the sample.

What this sample's time point label stands for: baseline before first vaccination. Vaccinee samples were obtained from the UK trials COV001 and COV002, which included a single-blind randomized controlled phase 2/3 trial of AZD1222 (ChAdOx1 nCoV-19) in healthy adults. For TCRbeta chain sequencing, PBMC samples were collected from trial participants at day 0 and at day 28 after the second dose. The sequence links TRBV19 to TRBJ1-1, with no reliable assignment of the D segment. The sequence derives from an adult in good health. The material sequenced was peripheral blood, taken on day 0 of AZD1222 vaccination. Read as DNA, the sequence is TGTGCCAGTAGTATCCGGCCGATCTCGGACACTGAAGCTTTCTTT. This is translated as CASSIRPISDTEAFF. Full variable domain (CDR3 extended with the reference TRBV19 and TRBJ1-1 proteins): DGGITQSPKYLFRKEGQNVTLSCEQNLNHDAMYWYRQDPGQGLRLIYYSQIVNDFQKGDIAEGYSVSREKKESFPLTVTSAQKNPTAFYLCASSIRPISDTEAFFGQGTRLTVV.